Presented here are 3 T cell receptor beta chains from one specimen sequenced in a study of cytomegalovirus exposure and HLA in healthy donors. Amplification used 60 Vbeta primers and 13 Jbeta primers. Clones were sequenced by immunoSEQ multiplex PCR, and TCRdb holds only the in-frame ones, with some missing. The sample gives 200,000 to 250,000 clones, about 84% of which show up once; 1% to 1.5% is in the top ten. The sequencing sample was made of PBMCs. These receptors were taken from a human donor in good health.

CDR3 residues: CASSFAGGRPGELFF. The CDR3 nucleotides read TGTGCCAGCAGCTTTGCAGGGGGCCGCCCCGGGGAGCTGTTTTTT. The chain is built from TRBV7-3 and TRBJ2-2, with TRBD1 matching 8 bases. This CDR3 comprises 15 residues. Trimming cost V 3 bases and J 6 bases; bases outside gene matches: 6. CDR1 and CDR2 (germline): SGHTA, FQGTGA.

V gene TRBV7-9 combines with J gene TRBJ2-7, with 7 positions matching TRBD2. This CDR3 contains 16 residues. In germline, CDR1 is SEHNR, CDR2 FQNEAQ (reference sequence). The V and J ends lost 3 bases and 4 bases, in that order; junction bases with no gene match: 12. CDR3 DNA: TGTGCCAGCAGCTTCGATTTGGGGAGGGCAGGGTACGAGCAGTACTTC. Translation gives CASSFDLGRAGYEQYF.

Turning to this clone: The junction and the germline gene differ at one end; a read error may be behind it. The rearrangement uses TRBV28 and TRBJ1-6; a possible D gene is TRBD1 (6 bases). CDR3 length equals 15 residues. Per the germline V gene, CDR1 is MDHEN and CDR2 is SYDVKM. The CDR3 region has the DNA TGTGCCAGCAGTACTGGACAGTCCTTTAATTCACCCCTCCACTTT. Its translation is CASSTGQSFNSPLHF.